The 9 T cell receptor beta chains reported below all come from one sample, sequenced in a study of blood T cell repertoires in COVID-19. Sequencing used immunoSEQ multiplex PCR; TCRdb keeps in-frame clones, though not all of them. The top ten clones hold around 3.5% of a sample with about 170,000 clones, approximately 89% of them seen once. Input material: peripheral blood. The receptors shown here come from a man in his 70s with acute or convalescent COVID-19.

CDR3 amino acids: CASSLGGLARIQYF. The DNA of the CDR3 is TGTGCCAGCAGTTTGGGGGGACTAGCGCGTATTCAGTACTTC. The genes are TRBV27 and TRBJ2-4, with TRBD2 identical over 10 bases. This CDR3 is 14 amino acids long. Losses at the gene ends were 3 bases for V and 10 bases for J; bases not matched to a gene: 6. The germline gives CDR1 MNHEY, CDR2 SMNVEV (reference sequence).

As for this clone: This sample includes further DNA sequences coding for the same CDR3. This chain uses TRBV7-9 with TRBJ1-1, with D tentatively TRBD1 (6 bases). Trimming cost V 5 bases and J 7 bases, with 20 bases left between them. Germline lookup yields CDR1 SEHNR and CDR2 FQNEAQ (reference sequence). The CDR3 has 15 residues. The CDR3 bases are TGTGCCAGCAGCGAAAGTTCAGGGGCGCAGGGTGAAGCTTTCTTT. This translates into CASSESSGAQGEAFF.

The chain carries TRBV24-1 and TRBJ1-1; D is unresolved. This CDR3 has 16 residues. V was cut by 3 bases and J by 1 base, with 14 bases left in between. Germline CDR1 is KGHDR and CDR2 is SFDVKD. The DNA of the CDR3 is TGTGCCACCAGTGATCCACCCACCAGTCCGAACACTGAAGCTTTCTTT. Its protein is CATSDPPTSPNTEAFF.

The chain is built from TRBV5-1 and TRBJ1-1, with a tentative D call TRBD1 (5 bases). CDR3 size: 14 residues. Looked up from germline, CDR1 is SGHRS and CDR2 is YFSETQ. V shed 2 bases and J shed 5 bases, with 13 bases lying between them. The CDR3 DNA reads as TGCGCCAGCAGCTTTGCAGGGATAGGGACTGAAGCTTTCTTT. Its translation is CASSFAGIGTEAFF.

This clone showed up just a few times. The rearrangement uses TRBV18 and TRBJ1-1; 7 bases are shared with TRBD1. The CDR3 contains 12 residues. Trimming took 6 bases from V and 8 from J; bases not matched to a gene: 6. Germline CDR1 is KGHSH and CDR2 is LQKENI. The CDR3 region is CASSDKDREAFF. CDR3 sequence (DNA): TGTGCCAGCTCGGACAAGGACAGGGAAGCTTTCTTT. The full variable domain, rest sourced from reference TRBV18 and TRBJ1-1, is NAGVMQNPRHLVRRRGQEARLRCSPMKGHSHVYWYRQLPEEGLKFMVYLQKENIIDESGMPKERFSAEFPKEGPSILRIQQVVRGDSAAYFCASSDKDREAFFGQGTRLTVV.

The J gene is TRBJ1-2, the V gene TRBV4-2; possible D gene TRBD1, 6 bases. The CDR3 runs to 15 residues. Germline loops: CDR1 LGHNA, CDR2 YNFKEQ. The V end lost 0 bases, the J end lost 8 bases, and 16 bases lay between the germline ends. The CDR3 DNA sequence: TGTGCCAGCAGCCAAGAAGACAGGAAAGGTGGAGGCTACACCTTC. Translated: CASSQEDRKGGGYTF.

V and J are TRBV7-2 and TRBJ2-1; weak D call: TRBD2 (7 bases). V lost 2 bases and J lost 0, with 17 bases in between. Germline V gene data show CDR1 as SGHTA and CDR2 as FQGNSA. The CDR3 is 18 residues long. The DNA of the CDR3 is TGTGCCAGCAGCTTAATCCGGCGGGGGCGGAGCTCCTACAATGAGCAGTTCTTC. It is translated as CASSLIRRGRSSYNEQFF.

V gene TRBV19 combines with J gene TRBJ2-3, with TRBD2 matching over 8 bases. V was clipped by 7 bases and J by 11 bases; unmatched bases: 20. This CDR3 is built from 16 residues. Germline CDR1 is LNHDA and CDR2 is SQIVND (reference sequence). The DNA for the CDR3 is TGTGCCAGTACCCATAACGCCCTAGCGGGTGGAGAGGGGCAGTATTTT. Translated: CASTHNALAGGEGQYF. The full variable domain, with the rest looked up from reference TRBV19 and TRBJ2-3, is DGGITQSPKYLFRKEGQNVTLSCEQNLNHDAMYWYRQDPGQGLRLIYYSQIVNDFQKGDIAEGYSVSREKKESFPLTVTSAQKNPTAFYLCASTHNALAGGEGQYFGPGTRLTVL.

This chain links TRBV4-3 with TRBJ2-3; the D gene is possibly TRBD1 (6 bases). Germline assignment: CDR1 LGHNA and CDR2 YSLEER. The V end lost 1 base, the J end lost 4 bases, and 21 bases lay between the germline ends. The CDR3 is 18 amino acids. CDR3 DNA sequence: TGCGCCAGCAGCCAAGCGTGGGGGCAGTTACAAGGCGCAGATACGCAGTATTTT. Translation: CASSQAWGQLQGADTQYF.